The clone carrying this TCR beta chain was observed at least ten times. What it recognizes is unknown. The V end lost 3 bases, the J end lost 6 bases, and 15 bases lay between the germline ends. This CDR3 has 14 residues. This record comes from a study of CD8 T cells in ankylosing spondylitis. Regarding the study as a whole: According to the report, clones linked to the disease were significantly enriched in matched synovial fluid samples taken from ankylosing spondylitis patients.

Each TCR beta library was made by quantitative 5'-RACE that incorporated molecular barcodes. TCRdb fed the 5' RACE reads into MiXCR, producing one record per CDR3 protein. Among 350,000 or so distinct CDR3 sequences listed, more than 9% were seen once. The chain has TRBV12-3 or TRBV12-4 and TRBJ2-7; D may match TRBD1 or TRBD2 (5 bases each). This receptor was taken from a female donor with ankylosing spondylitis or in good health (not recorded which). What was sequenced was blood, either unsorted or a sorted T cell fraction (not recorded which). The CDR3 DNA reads TGTGCCAGCAGTTTCGGGGTACAAAGGGGCGAGCAGTACTTC. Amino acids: CASSFGVQRGEQYF.